One and the same sample provided the 26 T cell receptor beta chains below, sequenced in a study of vaccination effects on CD4 cells after COVID-19. Method: immunoSEQ multiplex PCR; TCRdb's copy keeps in-frame clones and lacks some. The data show 45,000 to 65,000 clones, around 80% seen once. After expansion with viral peptide pools in the ViraFEST assay, antigen-specific CD4+ T cells were sequenced. Following an approximately ten-day culture, CD4+ T cells were purified. Antigens for these TCRs are unknown. Sequencing used CD4+ T cells from PBMCs cultured with HCoV-229E spike peptides, obtained before COVID-19 vaccination. The receptor source for this set is a human donor who received a COVID-19 vaccine.

DNA of the CDR3: TGCGCCAGCAGTTCCTTAGGGGGACAGCCCCAGCATTTT. It specifies CASSSLGGQPQHF. The rearrangement joins TRBV10-2 to TRBJ1-5, with D possibly being TRBD1 (6 bases). The CDR3 extends over 13 amino acids. V shed 5 bases and J shed 7 bases, with 12 bases lying between them. CDR1 is WSHSY and CDR2 is SAAADI in the germline V gene.

This chain links TRBV6-2 or TRBV6-3 with TRBJ2-7, with TRBD2 as a possible D gene (5 bases). Germline assignment: CDR1 MNHEY and CDR2 SVGEGT. The V and J ends lost 2 bases and 2 bases respectively, with 10 bases between them. This CDR3 is built from 14 residues. In DNA, the CDR3 is TGTGCCAGCAGTTACCCCGACGGGGCCTACGAGCAGTACGTC. It yields the protein CASSYPDGAYEQYV.

This clone was seen only a few times. The chain couples TRBV7-8 to TRBJ2-3; 10 bases are a match to TRBD2. The CDR3 runs 18 residues. The V gene's germline CDR1 is SGHVS and CDR2 FQNEAQ. V gave up 5 bases and J gave up 5 bases; unmatched junction bases: 16. CDR3 sequence reads: CASSPRRGEAGGQDTQYF. The CDR3 DNA reads TGTGCCAGCAGCCCCCGGAGGGGTGAAGCGGGGGGGCAAGATACGCAGTATTTT.

The gene calls are TRBV7-2 and TRBJ1-2; D not certain. There are 14 residues in the CDR3. Germline V CDR1 and CDR2: SGHTA, FQGNSA. V lost 6 bases to trimming and J lost 3 bases, with 14 bases between them. The CDR3 coding sequence is TGTGCCAGCAGTAATTATGCAGAGGACTATGGCTACACCTTC. This sequence encodes CASSNYAEDYGYTF.

The V call is TRBV7-8, the J call TRBJ1-5, with TRBD1 matching 9 bases. The junction had 3 bases not matched to a gene; V was cut back by 5 bases and J by 1 base. Looked up from germline, CDR1 is SGHVS and CDR2 is FQNEAQ. The CDR3 length is 15 residues. CDR3 in amino acids: CASSLQGASNQPQHF. The CDR3 DNA follows: TGTGCCAGCAGCCTACAGGGGGCCAGCAATCAGCCCCAGCATTTT.

The chain employs TRBV5-6 and TRBJ2-5; tentative D call: TRBD2 (6 bases). V dropped 5 bases and J dropped 14 bases, with 22 bases sitting between them. The CDR3 sequence is 13 residues long. Germline values: CDR1 SGHDT, CDR2 YYEEEE. Written as DNA, the CDR3 is TGTGCCAGCAGTTACCAAGGGTCCGGGACTGGTTACTTC. Translating it yields CASSYQGSGTGYF. Full variable domain (rest looked up from reference TRBV5-6 and TRBJ2-5): DAGVTQSPTHLIKTRGQQVTLRCSPKSGHDTVSWYQQALGQGPQFIFQYYEEEERQRGNFPDRFSGHQFPNYSSELNVNALLLGDSALYLCASSYQGSGTGYFGPGTRLLVL.

V is TRBV21-1 and J is TRBJ2-6; the table's D call TRBD2 went unverified against the DNA. TRBV21-1 is classified as a pseudogene. The CDR3 sequence is 15 residues long. Written as DNA, the CDR3 is TGTGCCAGCAGCAAAGATGGGAGGGGGGCCAACGTCCTGACTTTC. This sequence encodes CASSKDGRGANVLTF.

The chain has TRBV9 and TRBJ2-2; no reliable D call. This CDR3 is 14 amino acids long. The germline gives CDR1 SGDLS, CDR2 YYNGEE. With 5 bases removed from V and 2 bases from J, the gap between germline ends came to 10 bases. CDR3: CASRASVNTGELFF. For the CDR3, the DNA is TGTGCCAGCAGGGCAAGCGTAAACACCGGGGAGCTGTTTTTT. Based on the CDR3 plus reference TRBV9 and TRBJ2-2, the full variable domain is DSGVTQTPKHLITATGQRVTLRCSPRSGDLSVYWYQQSLDQGLQFLIQYYNGEERAKGNILERFSAQQFPDLHSELNLSSLELGDSALYFCASRASVNTGELFFGEGSRLTVL.

V gene TRBV24-1 combines with J gene TRBJ1-2; a possible D gene is TRBD1 (6 bases). CDR3 length equals 15 residues. Germline V gene lookup returns CDR1 KGHDR and CDR2 SFDVKD. Trimming took off 4 bases at V and 8 bases at J, with 19 bases between the two ends. The CDR3, as DNA: TGTGCCACCAGTGACCCATTGGACAGAGTTGGCGGCTACACCTTC. Translating it yields CATSDPLDRVGGYTF.

The V call is TRBV25-1, the J call TRBJ2-1; 10 nucleotides align to TRBD2. The CDR3 extends over 14 amino acids. The junction had 5 bases not matched to a gene; V was cut back by 5 bases and J by 7 bases. Germline V CDR1 and CDR2: MGHDK, SYGVNS. As DNA, the CDR3 is TGTGCCAGCAGTAGGAGCGGGGGGGCTAATGAGCAGTTCTTC. Translating it yields CASSRSGGANEQFF.

V gene TRBV10-3 combines with J gene TRBJ1-6, with a tentative D call TRBD1 (5 bases). Germline V gene lookup returns CDR1 ENHRY and CDR2 SYGVKD. Trimming cost V 7 bases and J 7 bases, with 14 bases left between them. The CDR3 is made up of 14 amino acids. CDR3 sequence: CAIKSGVGNSPLHF. CDR3 coding DNA: TGTGCCATCAAGTCGGGGGTTGGGAATTCACCCCTCCACTTT.

The rearrangement links TRBV28 to TRBJ2-2; D gene ambiguous. Trimming shortened V by 9 bases and J by 6 bases, and 8 bases separated the two germline ends. Germline assignment: CDR1 MDHEN and CDR2 SYDVKM. The CDR3 extends over 11 amino acids. The DNA of the CDR3 is TGTGCCAGTAGTATCCCCGGGGAGCTGTTTTTT. This translates into CASSIPGELFF.

The rearrangement uses TRBV11-2 and TRBJ2-7; 8 bases line up with TRBD1. V was clipped by 5 bases and J by 3 bases; unmatched bases: 6. CDR3 length: 14 residues. Germline V gene sequence: CDR1 SGHAT, CDR2 FQNNGV. In DNA form, the CDR3 reads TGTGCCAGCAGCCCGGGACAGGAGGTCTACGAGCAGTACGTC. This codes for CASSPGQEVYEQYV.

The CDR3 coding sequence is TGTGCCAGCAGCTTATTGGGAGATACGCAGTATTTT. This sequence encodes CASSLLGDTQYF. The rearrangement joins TRBV7-9 to TRBJ2-3; D uncertain. CDR3 size: 12 residues. V gave up 2 bases and J gave up 5 bases, with 5 bases separating them. The germline V gene has CDR1 SEHNR and CDR2 FQNEAQ (reference sequence). The whole variable domain, filled in from reference TRBV7-9 and TRBJ2-3, reads DTGVSQNPRHKITKRGQNVTFRCDPISEHNRLYWYRQTLGQGPEFLTYFQNEAQLEKSRLLSDRFSAERPKGSFSTLEIQRTEQGDSAMYLCASSLLGDTQYFGPGTRLTVL.

This clone was detected a few times. CDR3 in DNA: TGTGCCAGCAGCTCGGGACAGACTAATCAGCCCCAGCATTTT. This translates into CASSSGQTNQPQHF. The J gene is TRBJ1-5, the V gene TRBV2; TRBD1 matches 7 bases. V gave up 6 bases and J gave up 4 bases; unmatched junction bases: 6. Germline lookup yields CDR1 SNHLY and CDR2 FYNNEI. This CDR3 has 14 residues.

The chain has TRBV12-5 and TRBJ2-3; D might be TRBD1 (6 bases). V was pared by 2 bases and J by 3 bases, with 12 bases between. Germline-derived CDR1 and CDR2 are LGHNT and FRNRAP. There are 15 residues in the CDR3. The CDR3, as DNA: TGTGCTAGTGGTTTGAGGACAGCCCTTACAGATACGCAGTATTTT. As protein: CASGLRTALTDTQYF.

The sample holds a few counts of this clone. The chain combines TRBV28 with TRBJ1-5; D remains ambiguous. The V gene lost 5 bases and the J gene lost 5 bases, with 16 bases spanning the gap. CDR1 is MDHEN, CDR2 SYDVKM, per germline. This CDR3 has 15 residues. The CDR3 loop is CASSKIRGADQPQHF. CDR3 nucleotide sequence: TGTGCCAGCAGTAAGATCCGGGGTGCAGATCAGCCCCAGCATTTT.

This chain connects TRBV20-1 to TRBJ2-1, with D uncertain. This CDR3 is built from 11 residues. Trimming shortened V by 3 bases and J by 6 bases, and 6 bases separated the two germline ends. CDR1 and CDR2 (germline): DFQATT, SNEGSKA (reference sequence). This CDR3 reads CSASARNEQFF. CDR3 DNA: TGCAGTGCTAGCGCCCGCAATGAGCAGTTCTTC.

The V call is TRBV6-1, the J call TRBJ2-7; no clear D. This CDR3 contains 15 residues. Germline CDR1 MNHNS, CDR2 SASEGT. V dropped 3 bases and J dropped 2 bases, with 14 bases sitting between them. The CDR3 DNA is TGTGCCAGCAGTGATTATGGCCAGCCCACCTACGAGCAGTACGTC. This sequence encodes CASSDYGQPTYEQYV.

This clone was counted a single time. The V call is TRBV29-1, the J call TRBJ1-2; possibly TRBD1 for D (5 bases). The CDR3 spans 12 residues. With 6 bases removed from V and 8 bases from J, the gap between germline ends came to 16 bases. In germline, CDR1 is SQVTM, CDR2 ANQGSEA. The CDR3: CSVFESGEGYTF. CDR3 in DNA: TGCAGCGTCTTTGAGTCGGGGGAGGGCTACACCTTC.

The chain is built from TRBV28 and TRBJ2-7; 8 bases are shared with TRBD1. The CDR3 spans 16 residues. V trimming: 5 bases; J trimming: 4 bases; junction bases outside the gene matches: 13. CDR1 and CDR2 (germline): MDHEN, SYDVKM. This chain's CDR3 is CASSPLRGRLGYEQYV. The CDR3 nucleotides read TGTGCCAGCAGTCCCCTCAGGGGGCGACTCGGTTACGAGCAGTACGTC.

Only a few counts were recorded for this clone. The gene calls are TRBV5-8 and TRBJ2-2; D gene unclear. The length of the CDR3 is 14 residues. The germline gives CDR1 SGHTS, CDR2 YDEGEE. V lost 1 base and J lost 6, with 10 bases in between. The CDR3, as DNA: TGTGCCAGCAGCTTGAGGGCGACCGCCGGGGAGCTGTTTTTT. Translating it yields CASSLRATAGELFF.

This clone came up a few times. The chain has TRBV6-6 and TRBJ1-2, with a tentative D call TRBD1 (5 bases). The CDR3 is 14 amino acids. The germline V and J ends were trimmed by 2 bases and 8 bases, with 15 bases remaining between them. Germline assignment: CDR1 MNHNY and CDR2 SVGAGI (reference sequence). The CDR3 is CASSYLSGVGGYTF. The CDR3 nucleotides are TGTGCCAGCAGTTACCTCTCGGGGGTGGGCGGCTACACCTTC.

The rearrangement links TRBV4-1 to TRBJ2-3, with TRBD2 identical over 9 bases. V lost 0 bases to trimming and J lost 4 bases; unmatched junction nucleotides: 8. This CDR3 comprises 17 residues. Germline V CDR1 and CDR2: MGHRA, YSYEKL. The CDR3 nucleotides read TGCGCCAGCAGCCAAGAATTTGGCGGGGGGGCAGCAGATACGCAGTATTTT. Translating it yields CASSQEFGGGAADTQYF.

V and J are TRBV30 and TRBJ1-2, with D tentatively TRBD1 (6 bases). The CDR3 loop spans 12 amino acids. V lost 7 bases and J lost 4, with 13 bases in between. Germline V lookup: CDR1 GTSNPN, CDR2 SVGIG (reference sequence). CDR3 coding DNA: TGTGCCTCCAAGACAGGCCCCTATGGCTACACCTTC. Translating gives CASKTGPYGYTF.

The J gene is TRBJ2-1, the V gene TRBV5-8, with 9 nucleotides matching TRBD2. The CDR3 covers 15 residues. Germline V CDR1 and CDR2: SGHTS, YDEGEE. J was trimmed by 7 bases and V by 4 bases; bases with no gene match: 9. The CDR3 region is CASSPTSGRYNEQFF. The DNA of the CDR3 is TGTGCCAGCAGCCCTACTAGCGGGCGATATAATGAGCAGTTCTTC.